These 21 T cell receptor beta chains originate from one sample sequenced in a study of cytomegalovirus exposure and HLA in healthy donors. Researchers ran the PCR with 60 Vbeta and 13 Jbeta primers. Assay: immunoSEQ multiplex PCR; the TCRdb copy retains only in-frame clones and omits some. The sample has some 170,000 clones; roughly 80% are singletons. The specimen sequenced was PBMCs. All receptors derive from a man younger than 40 in good health and CMV-seropositive.

The chain links TRBV5-1 to TRBJ2-3; 7 bases are a match to TRBD2. The CDR3 totals 15 residues. The J segment lost 7 bases and the V segment lost 0 bases, leaving 8 bases of the junction unmatched. CDR1 is SGHRS and CDR2 is YFSETQ in the germline V gene. CDR3: CASSLVAGEGNTQYF. Here the CDR3 DNA reads TGCGCCAGCAGCTTGGTTGCGGGGGAGGGAAATACGCAGTATTTT.

The chain employs TRBV5-1 and TRBJ1-6; 10 positions match TRBD1. Trimming at V came to 1 base and at J to 6 bases, leaving 4 bases not matched to a gene. CDR3 length equals 16 residues. The V gene's germline CDR1 is SGHRS and CDR2 YFSETQ. CDR3 coding DNA: TGCGCCAGCAGCTTGTCGGGGACAGGGGCTAATTCACCCCTCCACTTT. Translation gives CASSLSGTGANSPLHF. Based on the CDR3 plus reference TRBV5-1 and TRBJ1-6, the full variable domain is KAGVTQTPRYLIKTRGQQVTLSCSPISGHRSVSWYQQTPGQGLQFLFEYFSETQRNKGNFPGRFSGRQFSNSRSEMNVSTLELGDSALYLCASSLSGTGANSPLHFGNGTRLTVT.

The chain employs TRBV19 and TRBJ1-1; D might be TRBD1 (6 bases). The CDR3 sequence is 13 residues long. Trimming removed 5 bases from V and 4 bases from J, with 11 bases in between. The germline V gene encodes CDR1 LNHDA and CDR2 SQIVND (reference sequence). CDR3 in amino acids: CASSPGQLTEAFF. CDR3 DNA sequence: TGTGCCAGTAGTCCGGGACAACTCACTGAAGCTTTCTTT.

V and J are TRBV19 and TRBJ1-5, with D possibly TRBD1 on 5 matching bases. Germline values: CDR1 LNHDA, CDR2 SQIVND (reference sequence). Trimming cost V 3 bases and J 7 bases, with 10 bases left between them. The CDR3 spans 13 residues. CDR3 protein: CASSIQGTQPQHF. For the CDR3, the DNA is TGTGCCAGTAGTATTCAGGGAACACAGCCCCAGCATTTT.

This clone appeared once. The chain is built from TRBV2 and TRBJ2-2; D gene unclear. The CDR3 covers 12 residues. V lost 11 bases to trimming and J lost 0 bases, with 7 bases between them. Per germline, CDR1 SNHLY and CDR2 FYNNEI. The CDR3 nucleotides are TGTGCCGTTCTTACGAACACCGGGGAGCTGTTTTTT. It codes for CAVLTNTGELFF.

The chain employs TRBV29-1 and TRBJ2-1, with a weak D call TRBD2 (5 bases). The V end lost 5 bases, the J end lost 2 bases, and 13 bases lay between the germline ends. The CDR3 spans 14 residues. CDR1 and CDR2 from the germline V gene are SQVTM and ANQGSEA. The CDR3 DNA reads as TGCAGCGTTACTGGACTTCTCACCTACAATGAGCAGTTCTTC. As protein: CSVTGLLTYNEQFF.

Only a few counts were recorded for this clone. V is TRBV19 and J is TRBJ2-7; D is perhaps TRBD1 (6 bases). The CDR3 has 12 residues. Trimming removed 3 bases from V and 6 bases from J, with 9 bases in between. Germline V lookup: CDR1 LNHDA, CDR2 SQIVND (reference sequence). The CDR3 DNA follows: TGTGCCAGTAGTATCGAAGGGGGCGAGCAGTACTTC. This sequence encodes CASSIEGGEQYF.

The chain employs TRBV19 and TRBJ1-2, with 8 bases identical to TRBD1. V lost 7 bases to trimming and J lost 3 bases; unmatched junction nucleotides: 4. CDR1 and CDR2 from the germline V gene are LNHDA and SQIVND (reference sequence). The CDR3 loop spans 13 amino acids. The CDR3, as DNA: TGTGCCAGTACAGGGGGCGCTTACTATGGCTACACCTTC. Its protein is CASTGGAYYGYTF.

The genes are TRBV5-6 and TRBJ2-7; a weak D match, TRBD2 (6 bases). V lost 3 bases, J lost 4 bases, and 11 bases lay in between. Germline assignment: CDR1 SGHDT and CDR2 YYEEEE. The CDR3 sequence is 13 residues long. Here the CDR3 reads CASSSGDLYEQYF. CDR3 nucleotide sequence: TGTGCCAGCAGCTCGGGGGACTTATACGAGCAGTACTTC.

The rearrangement uses TRBV10-3 and TRBJ1-1; possible D gene TRBD1, 5 bases. V gave up 3 bases and J gave up 3 bases, with 17 bases separating them. The CDR3 runs 16 residues. Germline-derived CDR1 and CDR2 are ENHRY and SYGVKD. CDR3 residues: CAISEGAGRSDTEAFF. Written as DNA, the CDR3 is TGTGCCATCAGTGAAGGGGCAGGGAGGAGTGACACTGAAGCTTTCTTT.

This rearrangement joins TRBV27 to TRBJ2-3; no firm D call. There are 16 residues in the CDR3. Germline V gene sequence: CDR1 MNHEY, CDR2 SMNVEV (reference sequence). V was shortened by 1 base and J by 1 base, with 12 bases between the two germline ends. CDR3 protein: CASSLFRSAGTDTQYF. The CDR3 nucleotides are TGTGCCAGCAGTTTATTTAGATCGGCGGGCACAGATACGCAGTATTTT.

This clone was counted a few times. The chain couples TRBV27 to TRBJ1-1, with no clear D. Germline lookup yields CDR1 MNHEY and CDR2 SMNVEV (reference sequence). CDR3 length equals 17 residues. Trimming shortened V by 5 bases and J by 0 bases, and 19 bases separated the two germline ends. The CDR3 bases are TGTGCCAGCAGTCCTATCGCTGCCTTCGGGTTGAACACTGAAGCTTTCTTT. Translation: CASSPIAAFGLNTEAFF.

The chain combines TRBV2 with TRBJ2-7; tentative D call: TRBD1 (5 bases). From germline, CDR1 is SNHLY and CDR2 FYNNEI. V lost 0 bases, J lost 6 bases, and 9 bases lay in between. This CDR3 is 13 amino acids long. As DNA, the CDR3 is TGTGCCAGCAGTGAAGCTTGGGGCTCCGAGCAGTACTTC. Protein product: CASSEAWGSEQYF.

This clone was detected only a few times. The J gene is TRBJ1-1, the V gene TRBV30; D unresolved. V dropped 1 base and J dropped 1 base, with 7 bases sitting between them. Germline CDR1 and CDR2: GTSNPN and SVGIG (reference sequence). This CDR3 has 13 residues. CDR3 sequence reads: CAWSEGANTEAFF. Here the CDR3 DNA reads TGTGCCTGGAGTGAAGGAGCGAACACTGAAGCTTTCTTT.

V gene TRBV11-3 combines with J gene TRBJ2-1; D is ambiguous. Deletions cut 4 bases from V and 0 bases from J, with 4 bases between. Looked up from germline, CDR1 is SGHNT and CDR2 is YENEEA. This CDR3 has 13 amino acids. CDR3 nucleotides: TGTGCCAGCAGCTCGGGCTCCTACAATGAGCAGTTCTTC. Protein sequence: CASSSGSYNEQFF.

The V gene is TRBV28, the J gene TRBJ2-1, with a tentative D call TRBD2 (7 bases). The germline V gene has CDR1 MDHEN and CDR2 SYDVKM. The CDR3 is made up of 16 amino acids. Trimming removed 3 bases from V and 2 bases from J, with 14 bases in between. CDR3 bases: TGTGCCAGCAGTTTGTCCGGGGGGCCCCCCTACAATGAGCAGTTCTTC. Protein product: CASSLSGGPPYNEQFF.

The chain has TRBV27 and TRBJ1-6, with a tentative D call TRBD1 (5 bases). V gave up 6 bases and J gave up 9 bases, with 12 bases separating them. Germline V gives CDR1 MNHEY, CDR2 SMNVEV (reference sequence). The CDR3 sequence is 13 residues long. CDR3 sequence (DNA): TGTGCCAGCAGCGGGGGTAAAATTTCACCCCTCCACTTT. Translation gives CASSGGKISPLHF.

The chain couples TRBV11-3 to TRBJ1-2; 8 bases fit TRBD1. Looked up from germline, CDR1 is SGHNT and CDR2 is YENEEA. The V gene end was trimmed by 5 bases and the J gene end by 8 bases; junction bases not matched to a gene: 4. This CDR3 has 12 residues. CDR3 sequence: CASSRQGAGYTF. As DNA, the CDR3 is TGTGCCAGCAGCCGGCAGGGGGCCGGCTACACCTTC. The complete variable domain, with remaining parts taken from reference TRBV11-3 and TRBJ1-2, reads EAGVVQSPRYKIIEKKQPVAFWCNPISGHNTLYWYLQNLGQGPELLIRYENEEAVDDSQLPKDRFSAERLKGVDSTLKIQPAELGDSAVYLCASSRQGAGYTFGSGTRLTVV.

The V call is TRBV5-1, the J call TRBJ1-2; TRBD1 might be the D (5 bases). Germline values: CDR1 SGHRS, CDR2 YFSETQ. The ends were cut back, 4 bases at V and 3 bases at J, with 16 bases in the middle. The CDR3 loop spans 15 amino acids. The CDR3 sequence: CASSRDRVDDYGYTF. The CDR3 nucleotides read TGCGCCAGCAGCCGCGACAGAGTGGACGACTATGGCTACACCTTC. Combining the CDR3 with reference TRBV5-1 and TRBJ1-2 gives the whole variable domain KAGVTQTPRYLIKTRGQQVTLSCSPISGHRSVSWYQQTPGQGLQFLFEYFSETQRNKGNFPGRFSGRQFSNSRSEMNVSTLELGDSALYLCASSRDRVDDYGYTFGSGTRLTVV.

This clone was found a few times. The CDR3 region is CSVVQGQGYTF. The CDR3 DNA reads TGCAGCGTTGTACAGGGGCAAGGCTACACCTTC. This sequence joins TRBV29-1 and TRBJ1-2, with TRBD1 matching 7 bases. Germline loops: CDR1 SQVTM, CDR2 ANQGSEA. V lost 4 bases, J lost 8 bases, and 4 bases stayed unmatched. The CDR3 has 11 residues.

The genes are TRBV6-4 and TRBJ2-7; D is undetermined. There are 12 residues in the CDR3. The V and J ends lost 2 bases and 12 bases respectively, with 14 bases between them. Germline CDR1 and CDR2: MRHNA and SNTAGT. CDR3: CASSDPQSNRYF. CDR3 DNA sequence: TGTGCCAGCAGTGACCCCCAGTCGAATCGGTACTTC.